The 2 T cell receptor beta chains in this list originate from one sample, sequenced in a study of blood T cell repertoires in COVID-19. Profiled with immunoSEQ multiplex PCR; TCRdb holds only in-frame clones, not every one. The repertoire consists of fewer than 25,000 clones, with roughly 90% occurring once and the leading ten covering less than 7.5%. Sequenced material: peripheral blood. The receptors here all came from a woman older than 75 with active COVID-19.

The chain has TRBV12-3 or TRBV12-4 and TRBJ1-2; 8 bases map to TRBD1. V lost 4 bases and J lost 4; bases outside the gene matches: 2. The CDR3 extends over 13 amino acids. DNA for the CDR3: TGTGCCAGCAGTTACAGGGGGGCCTATGGCTACACCTTC. It yields the protein CASSYRGAYGYTF.

CDR3 DNA sequence: TGTGCCAGCAGTATTACAGGGGGGGAGGGCTACACCTTC. This translates into CASSITGGEGYTF. The chain employs TRBV6-5 and TRBJ1-2; 8 nucleotides match TRBD1. The CDR3 covers 13 residues. Germline-derived CDR1 and CDR2 are MNHEY and SVGAGI. Trimming at V came to 5 bases and at J to 8 bases, leaving 7 bases not matched to a gene.